The source of this TCR beta chain is a study of T cell repertoires in cytomegalovirus infection. Across the whole study: CMV infection together with matching HLA type was indicated by public TCR beta signatures. Points from the study as a whole: CMV-specific TCR beta clonotypes restricted by HLA-C dominated the ex vivo response. The cumulative frequency of public TCR beta families identified carriers of CMV plus the relevant HLA.

This clonotype was observed a handful of times. Its antigen is not known. Using its own MiXCR run on the reads, TCRdb lists one record per CDR3 protein. The sample contains more than 300,000 distinct CDR3 sequences, just under 35% of which appear only once. The sequencing here drew on cultured PBMCs, taken from culture after CMV antigen stimulation. The TCR originated in a human donor in good health (CMV status not recorded). Some clones in this sample may be carry-over from other donors' samples.

CDR3 coding DNA: TGTGCCAGCAGGAAACAGGTTCTTAGTTCTGGAAACACCATATATTTT. This sequence encodes CASRKQVLSSGNTIYF. V and J are TRBV28 and TRBJ1-3; weak D call: TRBD1 (5 bases). Per germline, CDR1 MDHEN and CDR2 SYDVKM. With 6 bases removed from V and 1 base from J, the gap between germline ends came to 16 bases. This CDR3 comprises 16 residues.